A selection of T cell receptor beta chains follows, all from one sample in a study of T cell responses to AZD1222 COVID-19 vaccine. Only in-frame clones appear in the TCRdb table, and some are missing; sequencing was by immunoSEQ multiplex PCR. The sample yields about 190,000 clones, around 93% seen once. The material was peripheral blood, obtained on day 0 of AZD1222 vaccination. The receptors were gathered from an adult in good health. Each CDR3 is given with its conserved first and last residue. D genes are given only for firm matches. Size is omitted from some rows. Given values are once, few, many or a class for expanded clones.

clone_size	v_call	d_call	j_call	cdr3_nt	cdr3_aa
-	TRBV19	-	TRBJ1-1	TGTGCCAGTACCAGTGGGACCAACACTGAAGCTTTCTTT	CASTSGTNTEAFF
few	TRBV19	-	TRBJ1-2	TGTGCCAGTACAATACCGGGGACGGCCTATGGCTACACCTTC	CASTIPGTAYGYTF
-	TRBV27	-	TRBJ2-7	TGTGCCAGCAGTATTTCAGGGAGCTCCTACGAGCAGTACTTC	CASSISGSSYEQYF
-	TRBV15	TRBD2	TRBJ2-4	TGTGCCACCAGCAGAGATCGGGGGGGTGTTCAGTACTTC	CATSRDRGGVQYF
-	TRBV7-9	-	TRBJ2-7	TGTGCCAGCAGCTTAATCTTGGTGGGGGACGCCTACGAGCAGTACTTC	CASSLILVGDAYEQYF
-	TRBV10-3	TRBD2	TRBJ2-7	TGTGCCATCAGTGGAACTAGCGGGGGCTACGAGCAGTACTTC	CAISGTSGGYEQYF
-	TRBV5-6	-	TRBJ1-4	TGTGCCAGCAGCTTGGGGGGGAATGAAAAACTGTTTTTT	CASSLGGNEKLFF
-	TRBV7-2	TRBD2	TRBJ2-1	TGTGCCAGCAGCCCAGTAGCGGGAGGGCCCAATGAGCAGTTCTTC	CASSPVAGGPNEQFF
-	TRBV6-2/TRBV6-3	-	TRBJ1-1	TGTGCCAGCAGTAAGGCGGCTGGTAGCACTGAAGCTTTCTTT	CASSKAAGSTEAFF
-	TRBV25-1	-	TRBJ2-3	TGTGCCAGCAGTGAATATATCGCGGGACAGAAGTCGCAGTATTTT	CASSEYIAGQKSQYF
-	TRBV6-5	TRBD1	TRBJ2-7	TGTGCCAGCAGTTACTGGGACAGCTACGAGCAGTACTTC	CASSYWDSYEQYF
-	TRBV6-1	TRBD1	TRBJ1-2	TGTGCCAGCAGTGAACTTAGGGGGCTTGGCTACACCTTC	CASSELRGLGYTF
-	TRBV4-3	TRBD2	TRBJ2-1	TGCGCCAGCAGCCAACCGGGACTAGCGGGTAGCAATGAGCAGTTCTTC	CASSQPGLAGSNEQFF
-	TRBV4-1	TRBD1	TRBJ1-1	TGCGCCAGCAGCCAAATAGGGGGCCTGGGTTTCTTT	CASSQIGGLGFF
once	TRBV6-5	-	TRBJ2-7	TGTGCCAGCAGTTACGGACCGGGAACCGGTTACGAGCAGTACTTC	CASSYGPGTGYEQYF
-	TRBV9	TRBD2	TRBJ2-1	TGTGCCAGCAGCGTAGAACTAGCGGGGTACAATGAGCAGTTCTTC	CASSVELAGYNEQFF
-	TRBV7-6	-	TRBJ1-5	TGTGCCAGCAGCTTAGGACAGAACAATCAGCCCCAGCATTTT	CASSLGQNNQPQHF
once	TRBV4-2	TRBD2	TRBJ2-1	TGTGCCAGCAGCCAAGAGATAGCGGGAGGGACTGAGCAGTTCTTC	CASSQEIAGGTEQFF
-	TRBV6-5	TRBD2	TRBJ2-2	TGTGCCAGCGTGGTAGCGGGAGCTAACGGGGAGCTGTTTTTT	CASVVAGANGELFF
-	TRBV19	TRBD1	TRBJ2-1	TGTGCCAGTAGGTGGGACAGGGGGCGAAGTAATGAGCAGTTCTTC	CASRWDRGRSNEQFF
-	TRBV5-6	TRBD1	TRBJ1-2	TGTGCCAGCAGCTTGGGGCCAGGGGGCAGCTATGGCTACACCTTC	CASSLGPGGSYGYTF
-	TRBV7-6	-	TRBJ1-6	TGTGCCAGCAGCTTAGGGGCCTCCTATAATTCACCCCTCCACTTT	CASSLGASYNSPLHF
-	TRBV10-1	-	TRBJ1-1	TGCGCCAGCAGTGAAGGTAGGAACACTGAAGCTTTCTTT	CASSEGRNTEAFF
-	TRBV28	-	TRBJ2-2	TGTGCCAGCAGTGAACCAGCACAGGTACCCGGGGAGCTGTTTTTT	CASSEPAQVPGELFF
-	TRBV7-2	-	TRBJ2-7	TGTGCCAGCAGCTACGACGTCGCCCGGAACTACGAGCAGTACTTC	CASSYDVARNYEQYF
many	TRBV27	-	TRBJ2-7	TGTGCCAGCAGTGTAAGGGCCACCTACGAGCAGTACTTC	CASSVRATYEQYF
-	TRBV4-1	-	TRBJ1-4	TGCGCCAGCAGCCAAGAAGCCAGGGGTTATGGGACAACTAATGAAAAACTGTTTTTT	CASSQEARGYGTTNEKLFF
-	TRBV4-1	-	TRBJ1-2	TGCGCCAGCAGCCAAGATGGGAACTATGGCTACACCTTC	CASSQDGNYGYTF
-	TRBV6-5	-	TRBJ1-5	TGTGCCAGCAGTTCAGGGAGGGAACAGCCCCAGCATTTT	CASSSGREQPQHF
-	TRBV24-1	TRBD1	TRBJ2-5	TGTGCCACCAGTGGCGGACAGGTTGGGGAGACCCAGTACTTC	CATSGGQVGETQYF
-	TRBV27	TRBD2	TRBJ2-1	TGTGCCAGCCTCCAGCTCACTAGCGGGGGACTCTACAATGAGCAGTTCTTC	CASLQLTSGGLYNEQFF
-	TRBV19	TRBD1	TRBJ1-1	TGTGCCAGTAGTCCGGACAGGGTTTTATACACTGAAGCTTTCTTT	CASSPDRVLYTEAFF
-	TRBV28	-	TRBJ2-1	TGTGCCAGCCGGGACCCTTACAATGAGCAGTTCTTC	CASRDPYNEQFF
-	TRBV6-1	-	TRBJ1-4	TGTGCCAGCAGTGAAGATGGGGCAGGGGTTGAAAAACTGTTTTTT	CASSEDGAGVEKLFF
-	TRBV28	-	TRBJ2-5	TGTGCCAGCAGTTTCCAAGTTGAATCCCAGTACTTC	CASSFQVESQYF
few	TRBV19	-	TRBJ1-1	TGTGCCGGAAGAGCTACAGGGCTGAACACTGAAGCTTTCTTT	CAGRATGLNTEAFF
-	TRBV6-1	-	TRBJ1-1	TGTGCCAGCAGTGAAGGAGTGAGGGATCCAACGGGGACTGAAGCTTTCTTT	CASSEGVRDPTGTEAFF
-	TRBV14	-	TRBJ2-3	TGTGCCAGCAGCCAAGGCAGGTTTAGGAGCACAGATACGCAGTATTTT	CASSQGRFRSTDTQYF
-	TRBV5-4	-	TRBJ1-1	TGTGCCACCAACCCATGGGGGCGCTCTTACACTGAAGCTTTCTTT	CATNPWGRSYTEAFF
-	TRBV4-2	-	TRBJ1-4	TGTGCCAGCAGCCGCGTAGGGAGTGAAAAACTGTTTTTT	CASSRVGSEKLFF
-	TRBV18	-	TRBJ2-2	TGTGCCAGCTCACCTCAGACCGGGGAGCTGTTTTTT	CASSPQTGELFF
few	TRBV11-2	-	TRBJ1-2	TGTGCCAGCAGCTCGAGGGAAACCTATGGCTACACCTTC	CASSSRETYGYTF
-	TRBV5-8	-	TRBJ1-3	TGTGCCAGCGCCTCTGAATCTGGACAGTTCTACTCTGGAAACACCATATATTTT	CASASESGQFYSGNTIYF
-	TRBV20-1	-	TRBJ2-1	TGCAGTGCCGAACTCTATGAGCAGTTCTTC	CSAELYEQFF
-	TRBV9	TRBD2	TRBJ2-1	TGTGCCAGCAGCCGAGCGGGCGGGAGTCCCTACAATGAGCAGTTCTTC	CASSRAGGSPYNEQFF
-	TRBV19	-	TRBJ1-5	TGTGCCAGTAGCAGGGACACTGTCCCGCATTTT	CASSRDTVPHF
-	TRBV7-2	-	TRBJ2-3	TGTGCCAGCAGCCGGGGTGTTTCCCCCCTCACAGATACGCAGTATTTT	CASSRGVSPLTDTQYF
-	TRBV5-1	-	TRBJ2-7	TGCGCCAGCAGCTTGGAAGTGAAATACGAGCAGTACTTC	CASSLEVKYEQYF